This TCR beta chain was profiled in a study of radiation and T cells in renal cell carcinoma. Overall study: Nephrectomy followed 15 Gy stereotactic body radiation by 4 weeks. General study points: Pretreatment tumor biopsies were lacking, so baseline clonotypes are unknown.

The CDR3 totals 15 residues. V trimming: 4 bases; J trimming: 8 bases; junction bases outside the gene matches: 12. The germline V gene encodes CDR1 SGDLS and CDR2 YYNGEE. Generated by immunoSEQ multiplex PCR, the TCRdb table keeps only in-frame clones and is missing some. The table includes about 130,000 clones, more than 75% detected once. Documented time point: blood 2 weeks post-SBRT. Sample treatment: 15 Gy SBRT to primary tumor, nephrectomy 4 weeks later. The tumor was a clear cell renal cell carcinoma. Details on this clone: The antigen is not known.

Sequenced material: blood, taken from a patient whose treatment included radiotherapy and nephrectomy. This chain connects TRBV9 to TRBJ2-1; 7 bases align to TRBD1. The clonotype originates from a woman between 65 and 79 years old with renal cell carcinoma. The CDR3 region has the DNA TGTGCCAGCAGCTTCTGGACAGGTTCGCAGGATGAGCAGTTCTTC. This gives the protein CASSFWTGSQDEQFF.